The rows below give T cell receptor beta chains drawn from one sample of a study of identifying expanded T cells in peripheral blood. Assay: immunoSEQ multiplex PCR; the TCRdb copy retains only in-frame clones and omits some. The data hold 90,000 to 110,000 clones, with about 87% observed a single time. Specimen: blood. Source of these receptors: a person aged 18-70 years in good health. Both conserved end residues are part of each CDR3.

V: TRBV29-1; CDR3: CSVGLGAGSTDTQYF
V: TRBV7-2; CDR3: CASGPSSGGAFEQFF
V: TRBV6-1; CDR3: CASSVSGTSYPYGYTF
V: TRBV5-4; CDR3: CASRRGQDGETQYF
V: TRBV27; CDR3: CASGAGASDNEQFF
V: TRBV28; CDR3: CASSLSRQGWNEKLFF
V: TRBV5-1; CDR3: CASSRQGSQIGNTEAFF
V: TRBV7-2; CDR3: CASSQPLAGGYNEQFF
V: TRBV25-1; CDR3: CASSGRGDSLSYEQYF
V: TRBV10-3; CDR3: CAIRSAGGAKNIQYF
V: TRBV28; CDR3: CASSQATEVGAFYGYTF
V: TRBV7-2; CDR3: CASSPQFGVSYEQYF
V: TRBV27; CDR3: CASSSARGDQPQHF
V: TRBV25-1; CDR3: CASSPPGVREQYF
V: TRBV5-1; CDR3: CASSFPGRETQYF
V: TRBV4-2; CDR3: CASSPRVDAYEQYF
V: TRBV7-9; CDR3: CASSPRGGRETQYF
V: TRBV19; CDR3: CASTSGATNEKLFF
V: TRBV7-9; CDR3: CASSFGGSQGKQYF
V: TRBV5-1; CDR3: CASSPGDSGEQFF